Described below is a single T cell receptor beta chain sequence and its context. The J segment lost 2 bases and the V segment lost 0 bases, leaving 1 base of the junction unmatched. Germline CDR1 and CDR2: SGHTA and FQGNSA. The CDR3 extends over 15 amino acids. In the source study's methods: Scientists estimated how many nucleated cells there were by amplifying reference gene primers. This table comes from immunoSEQ multiplex PCR, and its TCRdb copy is limited to in-frame clones, with some not included. V and J calls plus clone size are reproduced from that table; the DNA served to infer D and trimming. The table shows about 200,000 clones, with about 82% occurring only once. The entry originates in a study of blood T cell repertoires in COVID-19. Looking at the study overall: PBMCs, B-cell-depleted T cells, or T cells provided the cDNA or gDNA that made up the material.

This clonotype was sampled from a woman older than 75 with acute or convalescent COVID-19. Input material: peripheral blood. This chain links TRBV7-2 with TRBJ2-1; 7 bases match TRBD1. CDR3 coding DNA: TGTGCCAGCAGCTTAGCAGGGGGCACCTACAATGAGCAGTTCTTC. This encodes CASSLAGGTYNEQFF.